This entry lists 26 T cell receptor beta chains sequenced from one sample in a study of OX40 agonist ivuxolimab in advanced cancers. TCRdb's table, derived via immunoSEQ multiplex PCR, lists solely in-frame clones and lacks some. This table holds around 50,000 clones, nearly 90% found once. The sample was CD4+ or CD8+ T cells sorted from blood, taken in a trial of the OX40 agonist ivuxolimab. Every receptor here comes from an adult with an advanced solid tumor such as melanoma, head and neck, liver or kidney cancer.

This rearrangement joins TRBV5-6 to TRBJ1-5; the D gene is possibly TRBD1 (6 bases). The CDR3 has 17 amino acids. V dropped 3 bases and J dropped 3 bases, with 19 bases sitting between them. Germline loops: CDR1 SGHDT, CDR2 YYEEEE. For the CDR3, the DNA is TGTGCCAGCAGCTCCCTCCGCGGGGGGCTTTACAATCAGCCCCAGCATTTT. The encoded protein is CASSSLRGGLYNQPQHF.

The chain is built from TRBV6-5 and TRBJ1-1, with D unclear. The germline gives CDR1 MNHEY, CDR2 SVGAGI. V shed 2 bases and J shed 7 bases, with 11 bases lying between them. The CDR3 covers 13 residues. The CDR3 protein is CASSYRGVGEAFF. The CDR3 coding sequence is TGTGCCAGCAGTTACCGGGGAGTTGGTGAAGCTTTCTTT.

The CDR3 region is CATSRTDRSYEQYF. CDR3 bases: TGTGCCACCAGCAGGACCGACAGGTCCTACGAGCAGTACTTC. The chain links TRBV15 to TRBJ2-7, with a tentative D call TRBD1 (6 bases). This CDR3 contains 14 residues. Per germline, CDR1 LNHNV and CDR2 YYDKDF (reference sequence). Trimming left V 3 bases short and J 1 base short, with 10 bases between.

This clone was found once. The CDR3 is CASSQEANTEAFF. The DNA of the CDR3 is TGTGCCAGCAGCCAAGAGGCGAACACTGAAGCTTTCTTT. This chain uses TRBV14 with TRBJ1-1, with D unclear. The V gene lost 0 bases and the J gene lost 1 base, with 3 bases spanning the gap. This CDR3 spans 13 amino acids. Per germline, CDR1 SGHDN and CDR2 FVKESK.

This sequence joins TRBV25-1 and TRBJ1-6; D is perhaps TRBD1 (5 bases). V lost 7 bases to trimming and J lost 6 bases, with 13 bases between them. This CDR3 has 14 amino acids. Per the germline V gene, CDR1 is MGHDK and CDR2 is SYGVNS. In DNA form, the CDR3 reads TGTGCCAGCATGGGAGGGACTCCTAATTCACCCCTCCACTTT. Translated: CASMGGTPNSPLHF.

V and J are TRBV4-1 and TRBJ2-6; 10 positions agree with TRBD1. In germline, CDR1 is MGHRA, CDR2 YSYEKL. The J segment lost 0 bases and the V segment lost 4 bases, leaving 6 bases of the junction unmatched. The CDR3 spans 18 residues. The CDR3 nucleotides are TGCGCCAGCAGCCTGTCCGGGACAGGGGCCTCTGGGGCCAACGTCCTGACTTTC. It encodes CASSLSGTGASGANVLTF.

V and J are TRBV19 and TRBJ2-7; no clear D. CDR1 and CDR2 (germline): LNHDA, SQIVND (reference sequence). The CDR3 spans 13 residues. V lost 3 bases to trimming and J lost 1 base, with 7 bases between them. The CDR3 is CASSIFGSYEQYF. The CDR3, as DNA: TGTGCCAGTAGTATCTTCGGGTCCTACGAGCAGTACTTC. The complete variable domain, with remaining parts taken from reference TRBV19 and TRBJ2-7, reads DGGITQSPKYLFRKEGQNVTLSCEQNLNHDAMYWYRQDPGQGLRLIYYSQIVNDFQKGDIAEGYSVSREKKESFPLTVTSAQKNPTAFYLCASSIFGSYEQYFGPGTRLTVT.

The chain joins TRBV4-1 to TRBJ2-1; 10 bases map to TRBD1. V was pared by 0 bases and J by 5 bases, with 7 bases of the junction left unmatched. In germline, CDR1 is MGHRA, CDR2 YSYEKL. The CDR3 extends over 17 amino acids. In DNA, the CDR3 is TGCGCCAGCAGCCAAGATAGACAGGGGGCGCAGGACAATGAGCAGTTCTTC. Encoded protein: CASSQDRQGAQDNEQFF.

The V call is TRBV10-1, the J call TRBJ2-7; possible D gene TRBD1, 7 bases. In germline, CDR1 is WNHNN, CDR2 SYGVQD (reference sequence). The V end lost 6 bases, the J end lost 3 bases, and 12 bases lay between the germline ends. This CDR3 spans 13 amino acids. The CDR3 DNA sequence: TGCGCCAGCAGCCGACAGGGAGGCTACGAGCAGTACTTC. Translation gives CASSRQGGYEQYF.

This chain connects TRBV5-4 to TRBJ2-2; a possible D gene is TRBD2 (5 bases). Germline V CDR1 and CDR2: SGHNT, YYREEE (reference sequence). V was cut by 0 bases and J by 2 bases, with 8 bases left in between. CDR3 length equals 15 residues. The CDR3 region has the DNA TGTGCCAGCAGCTTGGCGGGAAGTAACACCGGGGAGCTGTTTTTT. This sequence encodes CASSLAGSNTGELFF.

In DNA form, the CDR3 reads TGTGCCAGCAGCTTCCGAGGGAAAAAACTGTTTTTT. Amino acid sequence: CASSFRGKKLFF. The J gene is TRBJ1-4, the V gene TRBV5-4; D remains ambiguous. The germline gives CDR1 SGHNT, CDR2 YYREEE (reference sequence). V lost 2 bases and J lost 9, with 8 bases in between. CDR3 length equals 12 residues.

This clone was found once. The chain uses TRBV7-9 and TRBJ2-1, with 10 bases that match TRBD1. The V gene end was trimmed by 1 base and the J gene end by 10 bases; junction bases not matched to a gene: 7. Germline-derived CDR1 and CDR2 are SEHNR and FQNEAQ (reference sequence). The CDR3 totals 15 residues. The CDR3 reads CASSLEGQGSVEQFF. CDR3 DNA sequence: TGTGCCAGCAGCTTAGAGGGACAGGGGTCTGTAGAGCAGTTCTTC.

The chain carries TRBV10-3 and TRBJ1-5; 7 bases match TRBD1. CDR1 and CDR2 (germline): ENHRY, SYGVKD. This CDR3 contains 15 residues. V shed 10 bases, J shed 0 bases, and the junction held 9 bases outside the gene matches. The CDR3 region is CATRGSVYSNQPQHF. The CDR3 nucleotides are TGTGCCACCAGGGGGTCTGTTTATAGCAATCAGCCCCAGCATTTT.

This clone was seen just once. V and J are TRBV18 and TRBJ2-7, with D possibly being TRBD1 or TRBD2 (6 bases each). From germline, CDR1 is KGHSH and CDR2 LQKENI. The CDR3 consists of 12 residues. The V end was cut by 5 bases, the J end by 4 bases, with 9 bases between. CDR3 coding DNA: TGTGCCAGCTCAAAGGGGGGATACGAGCAGTACTTC. Its protein is CASSKGGYEQYF.

This clone was observed once. V gene TRBV19 combines with J gene TRBJ2-7; D call uncertain. V was trimmed by 3 bases and J by 1 base, leaving 13 bases between them. CDR3 length: 15 residues. Germline values: CDR1 LNHDA, CDR2 SQIVND (reference sequence). CDR3 loop: CASSIRAAGSYEQYF. CDR3 coding DNA: TGTGCCAGTAGTATCCGGGCGGCCGGGTCCTACGAGCAGTACTTC. Full variable domain (outside the CDR3, taken from reference TRBV19 and TRBJ2-7): DGGITQSPKYLFRKEGQNVTLSCEQNLNHDAMYWYRQDPGQGLRLIYYSQIVNDFQKGDIAEGYSVSREKKESFPLTVTSAQKNPTAFYLCASSIRAAGSYEQYFGPGTRLTVT.

The rearrangement links TRBV19 to TRBJ2-3; D is unresolved. The CDR3 length is 13 residues. The germline V and J ends were trimmed by 3 bases and 5 bases, with 9 bases remaining between them. Germline CDR1 LNHDA, CDR2 SQIVND (reference sequence). Written as DNA, the CDR3 is TGTGCCAGTAGTATGGCGGTTGGAGATACGCAGTATTTT. This gives the protein CASSMAVGDTQYF. Together with reference TRBV19 and TRBJ2-3, the CDR3 gives the full variable domain: DGGITQSPKYLFRKEGQNVTLSCEQNLNHDAMYWYRQDPGQGLRLIYYSQIVNDFQKGDIAEGYSVSREKKESFPLTVTSAQKNPTAFYLCASSMAVGDTQYFGPGTRLTVL.

CDR3 coding DNA: TGTGCCTGGAGCACTACCGGGACTAGCGGCTACGAGCAGTACTTC. It encodes CAWSTTGTSGYEQYF. The chain employs TRBV30 and TRBJ2-7; 11 bases map to TRBD2. Per the germline V gene, CDR1 is GTSNPN and CDR2 is SVGIG (reference sequence). Germline trimming cut 3 bases from V and 3 bases from J; bases unmatched to any gene: 7. This CDR3 has 15 amino acids.

The V gene is TRBV5-1, the J gene TRBJ2-1; TRBD2 matches at 9 bases. J lost 7 bases, V lost 0 bases, and 2 bases had no gene match. Germline CDR1 reads SGHRS; CDR2 reads YFSETQ. This CDR3 has 14 amino acids. The CDR3 is CASSLASGMNEQFF. As DNA, the CDR3 is TGCGCCAGCAGCTTGGCTAGCGGGATGAATGAGCAGTTCTTC.

This chain uses TRBV7-9 with TRBJ1-6; 9 bases align to TRBD1. The CDR3 runs to 13 residues. The germline gives CDR1 SEHNR, CDR2 FQNEAQ (reference sequence). The DNA of the CDR3 is TGTGCTACGCGACAGGGGGTGAATTCACCCCTCCACTTT. Its protein is CATRQGVNSPLHF.

The genes are TRBV5-1 and TRBJ2-3; D remains unclear. The CDR3 contains 13 residues. V was clipped by 1 base and J by 2 bases, with 5 bases between them. Germline assignment: CDR1 SGHRS and CDR2 YFSETQ. CDR3 in DNA: TGCGCCAGCAGCTTGTTTCACACAGATACGCAGTATTTT. This translates into CASSLFHTDTQYF. The whole variable domain, remainder taken from reference TRBV5-1 and TRBJ2-3, is KAGVTQTPRYLIKTRGQQVTLSCSPISGHRSVSWYQQTPGQGLQFLFEYFSETQRNKGNFPGRFSGRQFSNSRSEMNVSTLELGDSALYLCASSLFHTDTQYFGPGTRLTVL.

The rearrangement uses TRBV7-9 and TRBJ2-7; unclear D gene. The germline V and J ends were trimmed by 1 base and 5 bases, with 6 bases remaining between them. The germline V gene encodes CDR1 SEHNR and CDR2 FQNEAQ (reference sequence). This CDR3 is 12 amino acids long. CDR3 in amino acids: CASSLVGDEQYF. CDR3 in DNA: TGTGCCAGCAGCTTAGTTGGCGACGAGCAGTACTTC. Full variable domain (rest looked up from reference TRBV7-9 and TRBJ2-7): DTGVSQNPRHKITKRGQNVTFRCDPISEHNRLYWYRQTLGQGPEFLTYFQNEAQLEKSRLLSDRFSAERPKGSFSTLEIQRTEQGDSAMYLCASSLVGDEQYFGPGTRLTVT.

The chain is built from TRBV27 and TRBJ2-4; 9 nucleotides line up with TRBD2. This CDR3 spans 16 amino acids. Germline V gene data show CDR1 as MNHEY and CDR2 as SMNVEV (reference sequence). J gave up 0 bases and V 4 bases, and 4 bases lay outside the gene matches. In DNA form, the CDR3 reads TGTGCCAGCAGTTCTCTAGCGGGACTAGCCAAAAACATTCAGTACTTC. This gives the protein CASSSLAGLAKNIQYF.

The CDR3 DNA sequence: TGTGCCAGCAGCTTAGTTGGCGACGAGCAGTACTTC. Its protein is CASSLVGDEQYF. The chain recombines TRBV7-9 with TRBJ2-5; the D is unclear. The end of the DNA is better explained by TRBJ2-7, so the J call may be wrong. In germline, CDR1 is SEHNR, CDR2 FQNEAQ (reference sequence). The CDR3 length is 12 residues.

The chain combines TRBV19 with TRBJ1-2; D is uncertain. CDR3 length: 13 amino acids. Germline CDR1 reads LNHDA; CDR2 reads SQIVND (reference sequence). The germline V and J ends were trimmed by 1 base and 5 bases, with 8 bases remaining between them. CDR3 sequence: CASSIGRLYGYTF. CDR3 nucleotides: TGTGCCAGTAGTATAGGGAGGCTTTATGGCTACACCTTC. The full variable domain, in which reference TRBV19 and TRBJ1-2 provide the parts outside the CDR3, is DGGITQSPKYLFRKEGQNVTLSCEQNLNHDAMYWYRQDPGQGLRLIYYSQIVNDFQKGDIAEGYSVSREKKESFPLTVTSAQKNPTAFYLCASSIGRLYGYTFGSGTRLTVV.

This clone was found once. This chain connects TRBV10-3 to TRBJ2-7, with unresolved D. CDR1 and CDR2 from the germline V gene are ENHRY and SYGVKD. V gave up 6 bases and J gave up 5 bases, with 14 bases separating them. This CDR3 spans 13 amino acids. The chain's CDR3 is CAIRDPQAHEQYF. The CDR3 DNA follows: TGTGCCATCAGGGACCCCCAAGCTCACGAGCAGTACTTC.

The chain is built from TRBV19 and TRBJ2-7, with D tentatively TRBD1 (5 bases). Germline V gene data show CDR1 as LNHDA and CDR2 as SQIVND (reference sequence). V dropped 3 bases and J dropped 3 bases, with 21 bases sitting between them. The CDR3 loop spans 17 amino acids. The CDR3 protein is CASSIKGPRQGVYEQYF. The CDR3 coding sequence is TGTGCCAGTAGTATTAAGGGGCCGAGGCAGGGCGTCTACGAGCAGTACTTC.